Following are 22 T cell receptor beta chains from one sample sequenced in a study of cytomegalovirus exposure and HLA in healthy donors. Both 60 Vbeta primers and 13 Jbeta primers went into the PCR. Here immunoSEQ multiplex PCR was the method, and the copy in TCRdb shows in-frame clones only, minus some. The sample table includes around 70,000 clones. Material for sequencing was PBMCs. The receptors stem from a female donor in good health and CMV-seropositive.

In DNA form, the CDR3 reads TGTGCCAGCAGCACGGCAGGGATGGGAACTAACTATGGCTACACCTTC. Its protein is CASSTAGMGTNYGYTF. The rearrangement links TRBV7-9 to TRBJ1-2, with D maybe TRBD1 (5 bases). This CDR3 spans 16 amino acids. V lost 5 bases and J 0 bases, leaving 16 bases between the germline ends. Per the germline V gene, CDR1 is SEHNR and CDR2 is FQNEAQ (reference sequence).

The rearrangement links TRBV5-1 to TRBJ2-1; 9 nucleotides match TRBD2. This CDR3 spans 14 amino acids. CDR1 SGHRS and CDR2 YFSETQ come from the germline V gene. V was clipped by 7 bases and J by 10 bases; unmatched bases: 12. The DNA of the CDR3 is TGCGCCAGCGCAGCCAGTTCTAGCGGGAACGAGCAGTTCTTC. It codes for CASAASSSGNEQFF.

The chain links TRBV11-2 to TRBJ2-1; 10 bases line up with TRBD1. After removal of 8 bases from V and 6 bases from J, the junction contained 7 bases not matched to a gene. The CDR3 sequence is 14 residues long. Germline CDR1 reads SGHAT; CDR2 reads FQNNGV. This CDR3 reads CASVPGQGFNEQFF. CDR3 coding DNA: TGTGCCAGCGTACCGGGACAGGGGTTCAATGAGCAGTTCTTC.

This chain uses TRBV27 with TRBJ1-1, with D perhaps TRBD1 (6 bases). Germline V gives CDR1 MNHEY, CDR2 SMNVEV (reference sequence). Deletions cut 7 bases from V and 4 bases from J, with 16 bases between. The CDR3 spans 14 residues. The CDR3 nucleotides are TGTGCCAGCAAAGGGGGGGGAACGGGCACTGAAGCTTTCTTT. Translating gives CASKGGGTGTEAFF.

This chain links TRBV18 with TRBJ1-3, with TRBD1 identical over 7 bases. Germline V gene lookup returns CDR1 KGHSH and CDR2 LQKENI. CDR3 size: 18 residues. V dropped 4 bases and J dropped 0; count of bases not matched to a gene: 12. The CDR3 loop reads CASSRGAGTAYSGNTIYF. Written as DNA, the CDR3 is TGTGCCAGCTCACGCGGGGCCGGGACAGCTTACTCTGGAAACACCATATATTTT.

V gene TRBV7-9 combines with J gene TRBJ2-2; 8 nucleotides align to TRBD1. The CDR3 spans 15 residues. Per germline, CDR1 SEHNR and CDR2 FQNEAQ (reference sequence). With 5 bases clipped from V and 2 bases from J, the junction kept 4 bases outside the gene matches. The CDR3 sequence is CASSDTGGNTGELFF. CDR3 in DNA: TGTGCCAGCAGCGACACAGGGGGTAACACCGGGGAGCTGTTTTTT.

V and J are TRBV7-3 and TRBJ2-1; possible D gene TRBD2, 6 bases. V was clipped by 0 bases and J by 5 bases, with 17 bases between them. There are 17 residues in the CDR3. Germline CDR1 and CDR2: SGHTA and FQGTGA. The CDR3 DNA sequence: TGTGCCAGCAGCTTAACGGCTACGGGAGCTCTGGACAATGAGCAGTTCTTC. Its translation: CASSLTATGALDNEQFF.

The chain employs TRBV6-1 and TRBJ2-1, with 7 positions matching TRBD1. This CDR3 contains 18 residues. Germline loops: CDR1 MNHNS, CDR2 SASEGT. With V trimmed by 4 bases and J by 2 bases, 14 bases remained unmatched. The CDR3 is CASSGSPSDRVAYNEQFF. In DNA form, the CDR3 reads TGTGCCAGCAGTGGTTCCCCTTCAGACAGGGTCGCCTACAATGAGCAGTTCTTC.

CDR3 amino acids: CASSYIAGAEQYF. CDR3 in DNA: TGCGCCAGCAGCTATATAGCGGGAGCCGAGCAGTACTTC. V gene TRBV5-1 combines with J gene TRBJ2-7; TRBD2 matches 9 bases. Trimming removed 3 bases from V and 6 bases from J; junction bases left unmatched: 4. The germline V gene has CDR1 SGHRS and CDR2 YFSETQ. The CDR3 has 13 amino acids.

The CDR3 loop reads CASSPGMQSSYEQYF. CDR3 coding DNA: TGTGCCAGCAGCCCCGGGATGCAGAGCTCCTACGAGCAGTACTTC. The V gene is TRBV7-2, the J gene TRBJ2-7; possible D gene TRBD2, 5 bases. The CDR3 is 15 residues long. V was trimmed by 5 bases and J by 0 bases, leaving 14 bases between them. Germline CDR1 is SGHTA and CDR2 is FQGNSA. The variable domain in full, completed from reference TRBV7-2 and TRBJ2-7, reads GAGVSQSPSNKVTEKGKDVELRCDPISGHTALYWYRQSLGQGLEFLIYFQGNSAPDKSGLPSDRFSAERTGGSVSTLTIQRTQQEDSAVYLCASSPGMQSSYEQYFGPGTRLTVT.

The CDR3 nucleotides are TGTGCCTGGAGTCTCGGGGGGGGCTTCTACGAGCAGTACTTC. It codes for CAWSLGGGFYEQYF. This sequence joins TRBV30 and TRBJ2-7; 8 bases fit TRBD2. V dropped 2 bases and J dropped 3; count of bases not matched to a gene: 6. This CDR3 is built from 14 residues. Per the germline V gene, CDR1 is GTSNPN and CDR2 is SVGIG (reference sequence).

J is TRBJ1-1 and V is TRBV5-4; D is undetermined. This CDR3 has 14 amino acids. CDR1 is SGHNT and CDR2 is YYREEE in the germline V gene (reference sequence). V lost 4 bases to trimming and J lost 1 base, with 11 bases between them. The CDR3 sequence: CASSPGMTNTEAFF. The CDR3, as DNA: TGTGCCAGCAGCCCGGGGATGACGAACACTGAAGCTTTCTTT.

Here the CDR3 DNA reads TGTGCCAGCTCACCAATGGGACAGGGTGGCGAGCAGTACTTC. This translates into CASSPMGQGGEQYF. This chain connects TRBV18 to TRBJ2-7; 9 nucleotides line up with TRBD1. The germline gives CDR1 KGHSH, CDR2 LQKENI. The length of the CDR3 is 14 residues. V lost 2 bases to trimming and J lost 6 bases; unmatched junction nucleotides: 5. Supplemented by reference TRBV18 and TRBJ2-7, the full variable domain reads NAGVMQNPRHLVRRRGQEARLRCSPMKGHSHVYWYRQLPEEGLKFMVYLQKENIIDESGMPKERFSAEFPKEGPSILRIQQVVRGDSAAYFCASSPMGQGGEQYFGPGTRLTVT.

The V and J genes are TRBV5-1 and TRBJ2-2; TRBD1 aligns across 12 bases. Germline V CDR1 and CDR2: SGHRS, YFSETQ. The CDR3 has 16 residues. Unmatched junction bases numbered 5, after V lost 3 bases and J lost 5 bases. In DNA, the CDR3 is TGCGCCAGCAGCTGGGGACAGGGGGCGCGGACCGGGGAGCTGTTTTTT. Its protein product is CASSWGQGARTGELFF.

V and J are TRBV5-1 and TRBJ1-6, with TRBD1 matching over 8 bases. Germline trimming cut 4 bases from V and 7 bases from J; bases unmatched to any gene: 7. There are 15 residues in the CDR3. Germline V lookup: CDR1 SGHRS, CDR2 YFSETQ. This chain's CDR3 is CASSVRQGLNSPLHF. For the CDR3, the DNA is TGCGCCAGCAGCGTAAGACAGGGGTTGAATTCACCCCTCCACTTT.

The CDR3 bases are TGTGCCAGCAGCTTAGCGCGGGACGGCTCCTACGAGCAGTACTTC. This translates into CASSLARDGSYEQYF. V usage is TRBV7-9 and J usage is TRBJ2-7; D perhaps matches TRBD2 (6 bases). V lost 0 bases to trimming and J lost 0 bases, with 9 bases between them. CDR1 SEHNR and CDR2 FQNEAQ come from the germline V gene (reference sequence). The length of the CDR3 is 15 residues.

The chain's CDR3 is CASSLTRLAGSYEQYF. CDR3 nucleotide sequence: TGTGCCAGCAGCCTAACCCGACTAGCGGGCTCCTACGAGCAGTACTTC. The rearrangement links TRBV28 to TRBJ2-7; 10 bases align to TRBD2. The V segment lost 6 bases and the J segment 0 bases; nucleotides outside the gene matches: 8. The V gene's germline CDR1 is MDHEN and CDR2 SYDVKM. This CDR3 is 16 amino acids long.

This CDR3 is CASSAGGGQGRTEAFF. As DNA, the CDR3 is TGTGCCAGCTCAGCGGGAGGCGGGCAGGGTAGAACTGAAGCTTTCTTT. V and J are TRBV18 and TRBJ1-1; D may be TRBD1 (5 bases). The V end lost 5 bases, the J end lost 5 bases, and 21 bases lay between the germline ends. Germline V gives CDR1 KGHSH, CDR2 LQKENI. The CDR3 sequence is 16 residues long.

The V gene is TRBV28, the J gene TRBJ1-2; D is perhaps TRBD1 (6 bases). CDR1 and CDR2 from the germline V gene are MDHEN and SYDVKM. There are 14 residues in the CDR3. The germline V and J ends were trimmed by 5 bases and 4 bases, with 14 bases remaining between them. The DNA of the CDR3 is TGTGCCAGCAGTGAACCAACAGGGTCCTATGGCTACACCTTC. Protein: CASSEPTGSYGYTF.

A remark on this clone: The sample carries other DNA sequences with the same CDR3. The chain links TRBV29-1 to TRBJ1-1; D perhaps matches TRBD1 (6 bases). The CDR3 runs 13 residues. V lost 7 bases and J lost 0, with 12 bases in between. CDR1 and CDR2 from the germline V gene are SQVTM and ANQGSEA. CDR3: CSGGGRLNTEAFF. CDR3 DNA sequence: TGCAGCGGGGGGGGCAGATTGAACACTGAAGCTTTCTTT. Based on the CDR3 plus reference TRBV29-1 and TRBJ1-1, the full variable domain is SAVISQKPSRDICQRGTSLTIQCQVDSQVTMMFWYRQQPGQSLTLIATANQGSEATYESGFVIDKFPISRPNLTFSTLTVSNMSPEDSSIYLCSGGGRLNTEAFFGQGTRLTVV.

This chain uses TRBV7-9 with TRBJ2-3; 11 bases agree with TRBD2. V was pared by 4 bases and J by 3 bases, with 9 bases of the junction left unmatched. CDR3 length: 17 amino acids. Germline CDR1 SEHNR, CDR2 FQNEAQ (reference sequence). In DNA form, the CDR3 reads TGTGCCAGCAGCTCCGCCTTAGCGGGAGGGCCTACAGATACGCAGTATTTT. It is translated as CASSSALAGGPTDTQYF.

The chain recombines TRBV10-1 with TRBJ1-1, with a tentative D call TRBD1 (5 bases). Trimming shortened V by 8 bases and J by 1 base, and 14 bases separated the two germline ends. The CDR3 covers 14 residues. Per the germline V gene, CDR1 is WNHNN and CDR2 is SYGVQD (reference sequence). CDR3 amino acids: CASPGVGPNTEAFF. CDR3 coding DNA: TGCGCCAGCCCGGGGGTAGGGCCGAACACTGAAGCTTTCTTT.